Listed below are T cell receptor beta chains from one sample, sequenced in a study of CD8 T cells in ankylosing spondylitis. Each CDR3 protein is one row after TCRdb ran MiXCR on the 5' RACE reads. This table holds 250,000 to 400,000 distinct CDR3 sequences, about 9.9% found once. The specimen was blood, either unsorted or a sorted T cell fraction (not recorded which). Receptor source: a female donor with ankylosing spondylitis or in good health (not recorded which). Both conserved end residues are trimmed from each CDR3. The size entry is marked missing in some rows and otherwise reads once, few, many or a size class.

>14|TRBJ2-1|few|TRBV20-1
SARGGPSGVPGEQF
>9|TRBJ1-1|few|TRBV30
ASGGHAEAF
>10|TRBJ2-7|many|TRBV5-6
ASSFVDYEQY
>12|TRBJ2-1|many|TRBV6-1
ASSGTSGPSSKF
>15|TRBJ2-2|many|TRBV10-2
ASSLIAGGPNTGELF
>14|TRBJ1-2|few|TRBV28
ASSSHPAEFNYGYT
>9|TRBJ1-1|many|TRBV29-1
RGGAGTEAF
>11|TRBJ2-5|.|TRBV14
ASSQQHGETQY
>12|TRBJ2-7|.|TRBV27
ASSSTGGRYEQY
>10|TRBJ2-5|many|TRBV28
ASMGELETQY